A single T cell receptor (beta chain) is shown here with its context. The antigen is undetermined. CDR1 is SGDLS and CDR2 is YYNGEE in the germline V gene. V was clipped by 1 base and J by 8 bases, with 12 bases between them. The CDR3 is made up of 13 amino acids. Unstimulated Tregs (CD4+CD25+CD127-) and CD4+CD25- non-Tregs were sorted from PBMCs. Method: immunoSEQ multiplex PCR; TCRdb's copy keeps in-frame clones and lacks some. The sample carries some 110,000 clones, around 91% recorded once. This record belongs to a study of Tregs in tolerant kidney transplant recipients. Study-level results: The small number of patients limits these findings pending further validation. No direct test of biological reproducibility was done here. The most relevant donor-specific Treg TCRbeta repertoire apparently came from expansion with activated donor B cells.

This TCR came from a human donor in good health. Input material: CD4+ T cells from blood. This sequence joins TRBV9 and TRBJ1-2; D is undetermined. CDR3 DNA: TGTGCCAGCAGCGTAAGGCAGGATGACGGCTACACCTTC. Amino acid sequence: CASSVRQDDGYTF.